This T cell receptor beta chain was sequenced during a study of naive and memory T cell subsets. Regarding the study as a whole: TCRs were reportedly recovered from both biopsy types, mostly tuberculin test sites.

The SP2 primer and nested alpha and beta constant region primers amplified ligated cDNA in four rounds. TCRdb re-derived calls from the UMI-ligation and nested PCR reads in MiXCR, one entry per CDR3 protein. The sample lists 20,000 to 25,000 distinct CDR3 sequences; about 6% were seen once. The CDR3 runs 12 residues. Trimming cost V 1 base and J 12 bases, with 10 bases left between them. Looked up from germline, CDR1 is LGHDT and CDR2 is YNNKEL (reference sequence). This clonotype was recorded at least ten times. Antigen unknown. Treatment specified: skin biopsy from PPD injection site in Mantoux-positive individual. A UMI-containing oligonucleotide was joined by 3' ligation to the TCR cDNA template.

The specimen was skin, collected from a tuberculin skin test site. The clonotype was recovered from an adult in good health. The chain joins TRBV3-1 to TRBJ2-1; D tentatively fits TRBD1 or TRBD2 (5 bases each). The CDR3 DNA reads TGTGCCAGCAGCCAAGGGGGGAAAGTGCAGTTCTTC. The encoded protein is CASSQGGKVQFF.